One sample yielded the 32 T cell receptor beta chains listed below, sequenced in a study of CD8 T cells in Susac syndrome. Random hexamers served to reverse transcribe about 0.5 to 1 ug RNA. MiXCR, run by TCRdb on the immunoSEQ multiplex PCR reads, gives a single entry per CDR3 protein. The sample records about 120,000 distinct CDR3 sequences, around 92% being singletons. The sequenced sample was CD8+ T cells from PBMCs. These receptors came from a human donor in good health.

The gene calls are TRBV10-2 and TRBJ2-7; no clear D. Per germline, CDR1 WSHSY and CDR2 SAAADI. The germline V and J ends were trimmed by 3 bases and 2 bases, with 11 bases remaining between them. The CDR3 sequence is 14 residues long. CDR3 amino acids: CASSEGQSPYEQYF. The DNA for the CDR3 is TGCGCCAGCAGTGAAGGGCAGTCCCCCTACGAGCAGTACTTC.

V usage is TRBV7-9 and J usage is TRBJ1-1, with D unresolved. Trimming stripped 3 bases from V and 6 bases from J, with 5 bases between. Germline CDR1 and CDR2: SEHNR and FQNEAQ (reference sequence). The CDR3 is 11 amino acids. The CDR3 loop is CASSLEAEAFF. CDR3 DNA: TGTGCCAGCAGCTTGGAGGCTGAAGCTTTCTTT. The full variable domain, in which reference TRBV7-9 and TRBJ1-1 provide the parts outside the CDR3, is DTGVSQNPRHKITKRGQNVTFRCDPISEHNRLYWYRQTLGQGPEFLTYFQNEAQLEKSRLLSDRFSAERPKGSFSTLEIQRTEQGDSAMYLCASSLEAEAFFGQGTRLTVV.

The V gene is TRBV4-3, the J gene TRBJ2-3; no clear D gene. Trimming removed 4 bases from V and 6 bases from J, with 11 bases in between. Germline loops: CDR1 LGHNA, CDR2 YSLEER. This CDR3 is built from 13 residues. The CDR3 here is CASSPLSSDTQYF. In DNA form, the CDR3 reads TGCGCCAGCAGCCCCCTCAGTTCGGATACGCAGTATTTT.

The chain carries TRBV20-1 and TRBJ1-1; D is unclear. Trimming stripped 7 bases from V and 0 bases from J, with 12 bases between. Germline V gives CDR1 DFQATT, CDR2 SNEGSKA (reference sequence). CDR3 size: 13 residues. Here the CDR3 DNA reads TGCAGTGGTAAAAAAGATTTGAACACTGAAGCTTTCTTT. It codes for CSGKKDLNTEAFF.

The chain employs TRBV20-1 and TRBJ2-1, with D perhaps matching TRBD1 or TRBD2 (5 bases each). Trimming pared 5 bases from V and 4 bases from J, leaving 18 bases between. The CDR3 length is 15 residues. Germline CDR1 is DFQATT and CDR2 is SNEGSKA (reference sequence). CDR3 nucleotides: TGCAGTGCTCCAACGGGGAATAGGGGATACAATGAGCAGTTCTTC. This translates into CSAPTGNRGYNEQFF.

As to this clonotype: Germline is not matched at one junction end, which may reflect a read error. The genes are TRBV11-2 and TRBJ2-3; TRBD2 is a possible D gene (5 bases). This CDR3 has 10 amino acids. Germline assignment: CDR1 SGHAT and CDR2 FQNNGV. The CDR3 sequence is CASSLWEMNF. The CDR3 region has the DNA TGTGCCAGCAGCCTATGGGAGATGAATTTT.

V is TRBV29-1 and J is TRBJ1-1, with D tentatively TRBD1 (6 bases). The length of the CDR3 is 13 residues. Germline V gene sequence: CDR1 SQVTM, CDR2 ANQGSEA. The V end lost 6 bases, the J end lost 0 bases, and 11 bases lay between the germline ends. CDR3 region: CSVLQGLNTEAFF. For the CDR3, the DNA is TGCAGCGTCCTACAGGGATTGAACACTGAAGCTTTCTTT. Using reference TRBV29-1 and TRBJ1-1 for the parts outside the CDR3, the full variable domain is SAVISQKPSRDICQRGTSLTIQCQVDSQVTMMFWYRQQPGQSLTLIATANQGSEATYESGFVIDKFPISRPNLTFSTLTVSNMSPEDSSIYLCSVLQGLNTEAFFGQGTRLTVV.

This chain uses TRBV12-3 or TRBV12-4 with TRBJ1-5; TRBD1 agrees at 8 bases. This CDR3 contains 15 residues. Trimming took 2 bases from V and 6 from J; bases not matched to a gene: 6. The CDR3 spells CASSLQGQGGQPQHF. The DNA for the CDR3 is TGTGCCAGCAGTTTACAAGGACAGGGAGGTCAGCCCCAGCATTTT.

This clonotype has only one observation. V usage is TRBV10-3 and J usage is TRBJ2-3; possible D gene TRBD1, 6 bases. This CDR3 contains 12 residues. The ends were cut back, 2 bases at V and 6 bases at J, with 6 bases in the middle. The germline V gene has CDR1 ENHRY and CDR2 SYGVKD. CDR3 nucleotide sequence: TGTGCCATCAGTGAGGACAGGGATACGCAGTATTTT. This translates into CAISEDRDTQYF.

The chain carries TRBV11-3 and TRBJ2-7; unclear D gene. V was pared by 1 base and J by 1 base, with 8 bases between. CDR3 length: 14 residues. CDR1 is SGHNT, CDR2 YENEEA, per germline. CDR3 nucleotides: TGTGCCAGCAGCTTAGGGCCTAGTTCCTACGAGCAGTACTTC. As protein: CASSLGPSSYEQYF.

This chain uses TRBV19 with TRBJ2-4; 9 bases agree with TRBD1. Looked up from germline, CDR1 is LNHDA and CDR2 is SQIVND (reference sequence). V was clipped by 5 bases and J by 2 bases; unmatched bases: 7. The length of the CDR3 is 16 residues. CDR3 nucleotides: TGTGCCAGTAGTGCGGGGACAGGGTGGACCAAAAACATTCAGTACTTC. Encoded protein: CASSAGTGWTKNIQYF.

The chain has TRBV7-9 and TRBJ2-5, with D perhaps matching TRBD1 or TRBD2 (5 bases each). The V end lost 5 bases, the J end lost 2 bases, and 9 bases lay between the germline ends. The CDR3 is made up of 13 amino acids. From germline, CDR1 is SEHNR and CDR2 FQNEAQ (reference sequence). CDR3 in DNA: TGTGCCAGCAGCCCCGGGGCTCAAGAGACCCAGTACTTC. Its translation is CASSPGAQETQYF.

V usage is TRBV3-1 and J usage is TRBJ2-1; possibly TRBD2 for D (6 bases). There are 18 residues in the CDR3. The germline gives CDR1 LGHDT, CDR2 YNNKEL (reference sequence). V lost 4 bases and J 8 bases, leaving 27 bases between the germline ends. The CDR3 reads CASSRIQRGWSAGDEQFF. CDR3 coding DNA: TGTGCCAGCAGCCGAATTCAGAGGGGTTGGTCAGCGGGCGATGAGCAGTTCTTC.

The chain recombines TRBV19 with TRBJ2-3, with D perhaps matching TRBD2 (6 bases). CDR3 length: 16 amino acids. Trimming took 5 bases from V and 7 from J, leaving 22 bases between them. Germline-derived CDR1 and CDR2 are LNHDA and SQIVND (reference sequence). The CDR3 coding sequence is TGTGCCAGTAGTCCCACCTCCGGGACTTCATCTCATACGCAGTATTTT. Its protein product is CASSPTSGTSSHTQYF.

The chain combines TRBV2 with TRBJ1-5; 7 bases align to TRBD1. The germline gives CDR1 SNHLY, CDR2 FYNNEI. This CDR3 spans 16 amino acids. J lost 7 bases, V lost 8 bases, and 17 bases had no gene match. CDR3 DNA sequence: TGTGCCAGCGGTCCTCCGGGACAGCTTTTCGGGCAGCCCCAGCATTTT. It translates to CASGPPGQLFGQPQHF. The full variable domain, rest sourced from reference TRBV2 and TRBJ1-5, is EPEVTQTPSHQVTQMGQEVILRCVPISNHLYFYWYRQILGQKVEFLVSFYNNEISEKSEIFDDQFSVERPDGSNFTLKIRSTKLEDSAMYFCASGPPGQLFGQPQHFGDGTRLSIL.

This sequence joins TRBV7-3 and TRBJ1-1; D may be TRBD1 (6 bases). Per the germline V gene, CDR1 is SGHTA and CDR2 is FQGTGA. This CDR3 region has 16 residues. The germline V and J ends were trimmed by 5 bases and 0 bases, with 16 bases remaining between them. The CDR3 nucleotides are TGTGCCAGCAGCCCAACACCTGGACAGATGAACACTGAAGCTTTCTTT. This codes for CASSPTPGQMNTEAFF.

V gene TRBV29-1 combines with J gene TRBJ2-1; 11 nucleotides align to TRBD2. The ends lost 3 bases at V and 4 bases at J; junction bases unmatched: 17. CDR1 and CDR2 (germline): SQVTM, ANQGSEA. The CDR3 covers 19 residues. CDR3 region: CSVDAIGTSGLTGYNEQFF. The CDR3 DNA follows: TGCAGCGTTGACGCTATTGGGACTAGCGGTCTAACGGGGTACAATGAGCAGTTCTTC.

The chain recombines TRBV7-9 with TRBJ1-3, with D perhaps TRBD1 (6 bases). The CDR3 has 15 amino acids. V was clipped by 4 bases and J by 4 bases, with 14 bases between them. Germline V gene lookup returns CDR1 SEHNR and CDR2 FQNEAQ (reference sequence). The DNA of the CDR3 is TGTGCCAGCAGCTCCAGGCGGGGGCCGGGAAACACCATATATTTT. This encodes CASSSRRGPGNTIYF.

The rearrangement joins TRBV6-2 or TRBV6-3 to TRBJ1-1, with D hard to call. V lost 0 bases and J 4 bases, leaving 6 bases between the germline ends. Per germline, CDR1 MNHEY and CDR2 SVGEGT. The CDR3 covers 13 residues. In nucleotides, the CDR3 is TGTGCCAGCAGTTACTCGATGTCCACTGAAGCTTTCTTT. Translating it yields CASSYSMSTEAFF.

In DNA, the CDR3 is TGTGCCAGTAGTATCGGGACGGCCTACGAGCAGTACTTC. The encoded protein is CASSIGTAYEQYF. The chain carries TRBV19 and TRBJ2-7; the D gene could be TRBD1 or TRBD2 (5 bases each). The CDR3 is 13 amino acids. Germline CDR1 LNHDA, CDR2 SQIVND (reference sequence). The germline V and J ends were trimmed by 3 bases and 2 bases, with 8 bases remaining between them.

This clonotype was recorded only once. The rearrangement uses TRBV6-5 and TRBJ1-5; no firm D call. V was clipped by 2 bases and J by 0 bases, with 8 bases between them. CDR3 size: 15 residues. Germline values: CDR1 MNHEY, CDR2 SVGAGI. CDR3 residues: CASSYSQHSNQPQHF. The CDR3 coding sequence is TGTGCCAGCAGTTACAGTCAGCATAGCAATCAGCCCCAGCATTTT.

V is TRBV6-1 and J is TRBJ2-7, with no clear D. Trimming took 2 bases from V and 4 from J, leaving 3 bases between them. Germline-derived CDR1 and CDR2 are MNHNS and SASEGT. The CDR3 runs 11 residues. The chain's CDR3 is CASSELYEQYF. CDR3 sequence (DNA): TGTGCCAGCAGTGAACTGTACGAGCAGTACTTC.

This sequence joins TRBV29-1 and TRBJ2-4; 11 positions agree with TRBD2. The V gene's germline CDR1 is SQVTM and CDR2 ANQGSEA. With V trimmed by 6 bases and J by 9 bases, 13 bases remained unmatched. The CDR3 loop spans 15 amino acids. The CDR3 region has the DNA TGCAGCGTCGTGTCGACTAGCGGGATTAGAGGCATTCAGTACTTC. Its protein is CSVVSTSGIRGIQYF.

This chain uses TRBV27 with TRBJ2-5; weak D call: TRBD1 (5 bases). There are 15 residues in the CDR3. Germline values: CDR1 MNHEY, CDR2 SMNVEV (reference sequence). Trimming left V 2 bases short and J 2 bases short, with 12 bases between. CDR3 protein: CASSLTGRVQETQYF. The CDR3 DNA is TGTGCCAGCAGTTTAACCGGCAGGGTGCAAGAGACCCAGTACTTC.

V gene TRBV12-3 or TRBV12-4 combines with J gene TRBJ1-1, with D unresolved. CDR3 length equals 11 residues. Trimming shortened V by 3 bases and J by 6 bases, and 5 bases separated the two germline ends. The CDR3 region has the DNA TGTGCCAGCAGTTTCGGTTCTGAAGCTTTCTTT. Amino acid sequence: CASSFGSEAFF.

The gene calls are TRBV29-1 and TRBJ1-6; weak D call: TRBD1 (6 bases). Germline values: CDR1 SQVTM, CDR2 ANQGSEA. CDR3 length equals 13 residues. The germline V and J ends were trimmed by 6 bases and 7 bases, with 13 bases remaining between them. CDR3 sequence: CSVGQTGNSPLHF. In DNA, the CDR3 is TGCAGCGTAGGACAGACTGGGAATTCACCCCTCCACTTT.

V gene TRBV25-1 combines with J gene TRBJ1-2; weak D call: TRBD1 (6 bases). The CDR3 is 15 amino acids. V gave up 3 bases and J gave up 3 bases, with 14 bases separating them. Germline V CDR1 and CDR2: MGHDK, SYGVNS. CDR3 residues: CASSDERRGDYGYTF. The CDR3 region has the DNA TGTGCCAGCAGTGATGAGCGCAGGGGTGACTATGGCTACACCTTC.

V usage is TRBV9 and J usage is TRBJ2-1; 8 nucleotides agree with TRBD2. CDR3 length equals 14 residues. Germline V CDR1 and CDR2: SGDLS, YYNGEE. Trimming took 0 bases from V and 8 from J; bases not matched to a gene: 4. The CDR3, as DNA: TGTGCCAGCAGCGTAGCGGGGGGGCTGGATGAGCAGTTCTTC. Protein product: CASSVAGGLDEQFF.

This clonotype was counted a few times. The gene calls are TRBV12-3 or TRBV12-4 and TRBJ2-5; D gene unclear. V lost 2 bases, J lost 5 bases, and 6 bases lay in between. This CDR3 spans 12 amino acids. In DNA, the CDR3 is TGTGCCAGCAGTTTATCGCGGGAGACCCAGTACTTC. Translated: CASSLSRETQYF.

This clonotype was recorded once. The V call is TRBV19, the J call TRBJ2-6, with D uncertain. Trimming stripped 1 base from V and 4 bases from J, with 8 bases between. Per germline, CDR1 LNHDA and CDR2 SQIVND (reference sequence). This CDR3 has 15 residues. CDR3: CASSIGPSGANVLTF. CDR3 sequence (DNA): TGTGCCAGTAGTATAGGTCCCTCGGGGGCCAACGTCCTGACTTTC. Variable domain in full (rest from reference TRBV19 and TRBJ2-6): DGGITQSPKYLFRKEGQNVTLSCEQNLNHDAMYWYRQDPGQGLRLIYYSQIVNDFQKGDIAEGYSVSREKKESFPLTVTSAQKNPTAFYLCASSIGPSGANVLTFGAGSRLTVL.

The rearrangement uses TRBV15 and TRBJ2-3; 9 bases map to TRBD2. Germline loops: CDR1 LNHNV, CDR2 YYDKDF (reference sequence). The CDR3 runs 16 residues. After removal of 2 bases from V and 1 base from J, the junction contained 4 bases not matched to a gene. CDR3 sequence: CATSRRIAGGTDTQYF. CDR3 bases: TGTGCCACCAGCAGAAGGATAGCGGGAGGCACAGATACGCAGTATTTT. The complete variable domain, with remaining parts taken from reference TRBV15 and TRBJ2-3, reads DAMVIQNPRYQVTQFGKPVTLSCSQTLNHNVMYWYQQKSSQAPKLLFHYYDKDFNNEADTPDNFQSRRPNTSFCFLDIRSPGLGDTAMYLCATSRRIAGGTDTQYFGPGTRLTVL.

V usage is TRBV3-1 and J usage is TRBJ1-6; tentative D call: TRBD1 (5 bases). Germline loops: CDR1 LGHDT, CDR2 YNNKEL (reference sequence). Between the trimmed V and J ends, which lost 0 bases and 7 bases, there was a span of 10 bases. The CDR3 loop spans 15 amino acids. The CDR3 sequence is CASSQDLDRNSPLHF. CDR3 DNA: TGTGCCAGCAGCCAAGATTTAGACAGAAATTCACCCCTCCACTTT.